This section outlines one TCR beta chain sequence together with its context. CDR3 length: 12 amino acids. Looked up from germline, CDR1 is SGHTA and CDR2 is FQGNSA. V lost 3 bases and J lost 8; bases outside the gene matches: 2. The data derive from a study of PD-1 blockade in classical Hodgkin lymphoma. Relapses following autologous stem cell transplantation were seen in all patients, with brentuximab vedotin exposure varying. TCRdb's table, derived via immunoSEQ multiplex PCR, lists solely in-frame clones and lacks some. The sample lists around 99,000 clones, roughly 80% occurring once. This specimen was peripheral blood mononuclear cells (PBMCs), taken before the second cycle of nivolumab. The TCR sequence derives from a human donor with classical Hodgkin lymphoma. The chain links TRBV7-2 to TRBJ1-1, with TRBD1 matching 8 bases. The DNA of the CDR3 is TGTGCCAGCAGCTTTCGACAGGGGGAAGCTTTCTTT. Amino acid sequence: CASSFRQGEAFF.